This TCR beta chain was found in a study of blood T cell repertoires in COVID-19. Authors' analysis steps: Researchers report that nucleated cell counts were estimated from reference gene primer amplification. Clones were sequenced by immunoSEQ multiplex PCR, and TCRdb holds only the in-frame ones, with some missing. The D gene and trimming were derived from the DNA, and the V and J assignments and clone size from that table. The sample includes about 230,000 clones, around 80% of them seen just once. A single count supports this clone. Sequenced input: peripheral blood. The clonotype originates from an elderly man with acute or convalescent COVID-19.

The CDR3 spells CASSILDTGMVGTEAFF. DNA for the CDR3: TGTGCCAGCAGCATTTTAGATACAGGGATGGTGGGCACTGAAGCTTTCTTT. The chain employs TRBV2 and TRBJ1-1; a possible D gene is TRBD1 (6 bases). Germline lookup yields CDR1 SNHLY and CDR2 FYNNEI. Trimming cost V 6 bases and J 4 bases, with 24 bases left between them. There are 17 residues in the CDR3.